This TCR beta chain emerged from a study of T cells expressing NK-cell markers. It was by 5'RACE template switching with UMIs that TCR beta cDNA was made. TCRdb reanalyzed the 5' RACE reads, giving one entry per CDR3 protein sequence and no DNA. Its clone listing holds 300,000 to 500,000 distinct CDR3 sequences. Sequenced input: blood T cells: a sorted CD56 or NKG2C T cell subset, CD4+ or CD8+ T cells, or bulk PBMC T cells (not recorded which). The clonotype originates from a woman aged 45 to 65 in good health.

This chain's CDR3 is CATSGASGTSSYNEQFF. This chain links TRBV24-1 with TRBJ2-1; TCRdb calls TRBD2, which cannot be checked without DNA. The CDR3 totals 17 residues. CDR1 is KGHDR and CDR2 is SFDVKD in the germline V gene.